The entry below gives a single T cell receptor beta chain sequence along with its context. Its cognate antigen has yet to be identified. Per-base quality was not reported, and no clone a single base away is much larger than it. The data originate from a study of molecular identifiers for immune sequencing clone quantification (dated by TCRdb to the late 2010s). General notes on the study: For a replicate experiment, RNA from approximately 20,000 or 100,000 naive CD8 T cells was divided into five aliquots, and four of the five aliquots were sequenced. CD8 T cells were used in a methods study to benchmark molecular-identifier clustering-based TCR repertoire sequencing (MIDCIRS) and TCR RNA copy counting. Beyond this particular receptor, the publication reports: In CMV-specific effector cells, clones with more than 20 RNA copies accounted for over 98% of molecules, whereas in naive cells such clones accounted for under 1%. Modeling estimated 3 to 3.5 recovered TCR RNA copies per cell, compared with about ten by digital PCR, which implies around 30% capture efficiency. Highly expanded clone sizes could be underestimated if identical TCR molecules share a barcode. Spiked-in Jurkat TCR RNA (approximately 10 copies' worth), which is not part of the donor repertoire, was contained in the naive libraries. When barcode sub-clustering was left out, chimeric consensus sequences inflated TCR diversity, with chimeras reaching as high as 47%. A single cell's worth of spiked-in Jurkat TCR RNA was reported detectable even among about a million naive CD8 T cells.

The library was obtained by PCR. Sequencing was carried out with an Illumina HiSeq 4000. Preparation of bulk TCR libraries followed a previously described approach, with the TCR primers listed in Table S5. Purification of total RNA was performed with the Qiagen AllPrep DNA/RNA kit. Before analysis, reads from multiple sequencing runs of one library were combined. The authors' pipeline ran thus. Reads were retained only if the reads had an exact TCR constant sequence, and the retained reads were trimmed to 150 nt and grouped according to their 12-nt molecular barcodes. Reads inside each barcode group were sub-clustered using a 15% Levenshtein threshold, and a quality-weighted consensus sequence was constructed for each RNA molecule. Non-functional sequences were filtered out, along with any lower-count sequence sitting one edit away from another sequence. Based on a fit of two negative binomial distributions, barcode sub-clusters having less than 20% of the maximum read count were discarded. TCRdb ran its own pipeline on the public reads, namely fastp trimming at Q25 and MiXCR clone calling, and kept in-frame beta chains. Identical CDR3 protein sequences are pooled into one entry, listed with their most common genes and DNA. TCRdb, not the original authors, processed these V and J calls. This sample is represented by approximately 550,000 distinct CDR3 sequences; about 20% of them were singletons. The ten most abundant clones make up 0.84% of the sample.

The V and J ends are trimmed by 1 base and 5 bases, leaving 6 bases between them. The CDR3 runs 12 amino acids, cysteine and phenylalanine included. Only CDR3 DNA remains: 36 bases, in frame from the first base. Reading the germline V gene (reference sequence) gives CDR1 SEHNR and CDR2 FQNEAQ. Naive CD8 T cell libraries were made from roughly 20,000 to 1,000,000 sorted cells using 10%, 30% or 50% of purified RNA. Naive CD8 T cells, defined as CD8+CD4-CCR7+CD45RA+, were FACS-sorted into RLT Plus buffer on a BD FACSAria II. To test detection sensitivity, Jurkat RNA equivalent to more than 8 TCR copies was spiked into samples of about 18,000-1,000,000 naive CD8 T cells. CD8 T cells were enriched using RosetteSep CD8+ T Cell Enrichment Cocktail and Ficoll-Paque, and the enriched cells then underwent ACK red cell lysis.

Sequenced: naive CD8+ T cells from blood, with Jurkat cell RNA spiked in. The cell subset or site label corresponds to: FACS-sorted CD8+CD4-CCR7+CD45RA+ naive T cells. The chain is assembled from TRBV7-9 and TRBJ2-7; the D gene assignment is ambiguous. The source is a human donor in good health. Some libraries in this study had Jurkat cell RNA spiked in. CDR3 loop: CASSLVDHEQYF. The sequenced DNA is TGTGCCAGCAGCTTAGTTGACCACGAGCAGTACTTC.